Detailed here is one TCR beta chain. The sample originates from a study of OX40 agonist ivuxolimab in advanced cancers. TCRdb's table, derived via immunoSEQ multiplex PCR, lists solely in-frame clones and lacks some. The data hold some 98,000 clones, with 85% to 95% observed a single time. The V and J ends lost 4 bases and 8 bases respectively, with 12 bases between them. The CDR3 length is 13 residues. From germline, CDR1 is MNHEY and CDR2 SVGAGI. The material was CD4+ or CD8+ T cells sorted from blood, obtained in a trial of the OX40 agonist ivuxolimab. The V gene is TRBV6-5, the J gene TRBJ2-4, with D maybe TRBD1 (6 bases). The source is an adult with an advanced solid tumor such as melanoma, head and neck, liver or kidney cancer. CDR3: CASSLSGAYIQYF. CDR3 in DNA: TGTGCCAGCAGTTTATCAGGGGCATACATTCAGTACTTC.